Shown below are 29 T cell receptor beta chains from a single sample sequenced in a study of blood T cell repertoires in COVID-19. Clones were read by immunoSEQ multiplex PCR, and TCRdb kept only the in-frame ones, dropping some. This sample has fewer than 200,000 clones, with around 82% found just once. The specimen was PBMCs or T cells enriched from blood (not recorded which). The receptors stem from a woman aged 55-69 years with acute COVID-19.

This rearrangement joins TRBV13 to TRBJ1-5; no firm D call. From germline, CDR1 is PRHDT and CDR2 FYEKMQ (reference sequence). Trimming took 1 base from V and 2 from J, leaving 15 bases between them. The CDR3 has 17 amino acids. CDR3: CASSLERQSVGNQPQHF. In DNA form, the CDR3 reads TGTGCCAGCAGCTTAGAGAGACAATCGGTAGGCAATCAGCCCCAGCATTTT.

V usage is TRBV6-4 and J usage is TRBJ1-2, with 7 bases lining up with TRBD1. In germline, CDR1 is MRHNA, CDR2 SNTAGT. Germline trimming cut 5 bases from V and 5 bases from J; bases unmatched to any gene: 5. CDR3 size: 13 residues. DNA for the CDR3: TGTGCCAGCAGTTTGGGACAGCAATATGGCTACACCTTC. Its protein is CASSLGQQYGYTF.

V usage is TRBV19 and J usage is TRBJ2-7; D might be TRBD1 (5 bases). V lost 5 bases, J lost 5 bases, and 10 bases lay in between. This CDR3 region has 12 residues. Germline V gene data show CDR1 as LNHDA and CDR2 as SQIVND (reference sequence). CDR3 nucleotides: TGTGCCAGTAGTGGATCAGGGCACGAGCAGTACTTC. Translation: CASSGSGHEQYF. The whole variable domain, filled in from reference TRBV19 and TRBJ2-7, reads DGGITQSPKYLFRKEGQNVTLSCEQNLNHDAMYWYRQDPGQGLRLIYYSQIVNDFQKGDIAEGYSVSREKKESFPLTVTSAQKNPTAFYLCASSGSGHEQYFGPGTRLTVT.

This chain joins TRBV11-3 and TRBJ1-6; D uncertain. The V and J ends lost 7 bases and 3 bases respectively, with 19 bases between them. Germline assignment: CDR1 SGHNT and CDR2 YENEEA. The CDR3 length is 17 residues. CDR3 loop: CASIIFHLQNYNSPLHF. In nucleotides, the CDR3 is TGTGCCAGCATCATATTTCACCTACAGAACTATAATTCACCCCTCCACTTT.

V gene TRBV6-1 combines with J gene TRBJ2-7, with 8 bases lining up with TRBD1. The length of the CDR3 is 15 residues. Germline trimming cut 2 bases from V and 6 bases from J; bases unmatched to any gene: 9. Germline V gives CDR1 MNHNS, CDR2 SASEGT. The CDR3 is CASSEYGTGRREQYV. The DNA for the CDR3 is TGTGCCAGCAGTGAATACGGGACAGGTCGACGCGAGCAGTACGTC.

This chain connects TRBV3-1 (or the pseudogene TRBV3-2) to TRBJ1-2, with a tentative D call TRBD1 (6 bases). Germline CDR1 is LGHDT and CDR2 is YNNKEL (reference sequence). V shed 4 bases and J shed 8 bases, with 17 bases lying between them. The CDR3 has 14 residues. CDR3 nucleotides: TGTGCCAGCAGCCCCAGACAGGACACCCCCGGCTACACCTTC. Protein: CASSPRQDTPGYTF.

The J gene is TRBJ1-2, the V gene TRBV7-6; 10 nucleotides align to TRBD1. With 3 bases clipped from V and 2 bases from J, the junction kept 0 bases outside the gene matches. The CDR3 is made up of 14 amino acids. The germline V gene has CDR1 SGHVS and CDR2 FNYEAQ. The CDR3 nucleotides are TGTGCCAGCAGCTTGGGACAGGGGAACTATGGCTACACCTTC. This codes for CASSLGQGNYGYTF. Full variable domain (missing parts from reference TRBV7-6 and TRBJ1-2): GAGVSQSPRYKVTKRGQDVALRCDPISGHVSLYWYRQALGQGPEFLTYFNYEAQQDKSGLPNDRFSAERPEGSISTLTIQRTEQRDSAMYRCASSLGQGNYGYTFGSGTRLTVV.

In its sample, this clone was seen a few times. This chain joins TRBV7-7 and TRBJ2-5; D might be TRBD2 (5 bases). The CDR3 covers 14 residues. V dropped 1 base and J dropped 1 base, with 7 bases sitting between them. Per germline, CDR1 SSHAT and CDR2 FNYEAQ (reference sequence). In DNA form, the CDR3 reads TGTGCCAGCAGCTTAGGTGGGAGCCAAGAGACCCAGTACTTC. Its protein product is CASSLGGSQETQYF.

The rearrangement joins TRBV30 to TRBJ1-1, with D perhaps matching TRBD1 (6 bases). This CDR3 region has 14 residues. Per germline, CDR1 GTSNPN and CDR2 SVGIG (reference sequence). V was pared by 2 bases and J by 4 bases, with 14 bases between. DNA for the CDR3: TGTGCCTGGAGTCTGTGGGGGCTGGGCACTGAAGCTTTCTTT. It codes for CAWSLWGLGTEAFF.

The chain has TRBV19 and TRBJ1-2; no firm D call. Per germline, CDR1 LNHDA and CDR2 SQIVND (reference sequence). The CDR3 is 15 amino acids. V was pared by 7 bases and J by 2 bases, with 17 bases between. The CDR3 reads CASTLINRANYGYTF. CDR3 sequence (DNA): TGTGCCAGTACCCTAATTAACAGAGCAAACTATGGCTACACCTTC.

V and J are TRBV4-1 and TRBJ2-3; TRBD2 aligns across 14 bases. This CDR3 is 19 amino acids long. Per germline, CDR1 MGHRA and CDR2 YSYEKL. After removal of 1 base from V and 0 bases from J, the junction contained 6 bases not matched to a gene. The CDR3 region has the DNA TGCGCCAGCAGCCAAGGACTAGCGGGAGGGCCGACGAGCACAGATACGCAGTATTTT. Its protein product is CASSQGLAGGPTSTDTQYF.

This rearrangement joins TRBV5-1 to TRBJ2-1; TRBD1 is a possible D gene (5 bases). Germline assignment: CDR1 SGHRS and CDR2 YFSETQ. V lost 0 bases, J lost 9 bases, and 16 bases lay in between. There are 15 residues in the CDR3. Here the CDR3 DNA reads TGCGCCAGCAGCTTGGGTCAGGGTAGGTGGGGTGAGCAGTTCTTC. Translating gives CASSLGQGRWGEQFF.

This chain uses TRBV5-1 with TRBJ2-1; 9 nucleotides line up with TRBD2. Germline-derived CDR1 and CDR2 are SGHRS and YFSETQ. The ends lost 4 bases at V and 7 bases at J; junction bases unmatched: 3. The CDR3 consists of 13 residues. CDR3 nucleotide sequence: TGCGCCAGCAGCGCGACTAGCGGAAATGAGCAGTTCTTC. It specifies CASSATSGNEQFF.

This chain connects TRBV2 to TRBJ2-1; 10 nucleotides match TRBD2. This CDR3 contains 17 residues. With 6 bases clipped from V and 6 bases from J, the junction kept 14 bases outside the gene matches. Looked up from germline, CDR1 is SNHLY and CDR2 is FYNNEI. CDR3 coding DNA: TGTGCCAGCAGCCTTACGCGTCTAGCGGGAGTCCCCAATGAGCAGTTCTTC. Amino acids: CASSLTRLAGVPNEQFF.

The rearrangement joins TRBV7-2 to TRBJ1-3, with 7 bases that match TRBD1. Germline assignment: CDR1 SGHTA and CDR2 FQGNSA. The CDR3 extends over 16 amino acids. V lost 6 bases, J lost 0 bases, and 8 bases stayed unmatched. The CDR3 bases are TGTGCCAGCAGTGGGTTAGGGGGCCACTCTGGAAACACCATATATTTT. Translation gives CASSGLGGHSGNTIYF.

This chain connects TRBV9 to TRBJ1-2, with D possibly TRBD1 on 5 matching bases. This CDR3 has 12 residues. Germline-derived CDR1 and CDR2 are SGDLS and YYNGEE. The ends were cut back, 0 bases at V and 8 bases at J, with 8 bases in the middle. The CDR3 here is CASSVAGRGYTF. Written as DNA, the CDR3 is TGTGCCAGCAGCGTAGCAGGGCGCGGCTACACCTTC.

This clone has only one observation. The chain has TRBV29-1 and TRBJ1-4; 8 bases map to TRBD1. The germline gives CDR1 SQVTM, CDR2 ANQGSEA. The CDR3 spans 13 residues. The junction had 7 bases not matched to a gene; V was cut back by 6 bases and J by 7 bases. The CDR3 protein is CSVDGQGPEKLFF. In DNA form, the CDR3 reads TGCAGCGTGGATGGACAGGGCCCTGAAAAACTGTTTTTT.

The rearrangement uses TRBV30 and TRBJ1-2; D gene ambiguous. Germline V gives CDR1 GTSNPN, CDR2 SVGIG (reference sequence). The CDR3 runs 12 residues. Trimming removed 2 bases at V and 8 bases at J, with 12 bases between. DNA for the CDR3: TGTGCCTGGAGTCATGGACTAGGCGGCTACACCTTC. Amino acid sequence: CAWSHGLGGYTF.

This chain uses TRBV9 with TRBJ1-4; no definite D call. V lost 2 bases, J lost 8 bases, and 16 bases lay in between. The CDR3 spans 15 residues. Germline V gene lookup returns CDR1 SGDLS and CDR2 YYNGEE. Written as DNA, the CDR3 is TGTGCCAGCAGCGTCGAGACGGAGGTTCGAGAAAAACTGTTTTTT. This translates into CASSVETEVREKLFF.

CDR3 DNA sequence: TGCGCCAGCAGCCAGGAACGCTGGGGCCGATCCGAGACCCAGTACTTC. As protein: CASSQERWGRSETQYF. This rearrangement joins TRBV4-1 to TRBJ2-5, with D possibly TRBD1 on 5 matching bases. The CDR3 has 16 residues. V lost 3 bases to trimming and J lost 5 bases, with 19 bases between them. The germline V gene encodes CDR1 MGHRA and CDR2 YSYEKL.

The rearrangement uses TRBV19 and TRBJ1-4; possibly TRBD1 for D (5 bases). The CDR3 is 14 residues long. The V end was cut by 1 base, the J end by 7 bases, with 10 bases between. CDR1 is LNHDA and CDR2 is SQIVND in the germline V gene (reference sequence). The CDR3 DNA is TGTGCCAGTAGTATAGCCGGGGGTTCTGAAAAACTGTTTTTT. Translated: CASSIAGGSEKLFF.

The rearrangement links TRBV7-2 to TRBJ1-6; no clear D gene. CDR3 size: 16 residues. Trimming removed 1 base at V and 2 bases at J, with 9 bases between. Germline loops: CDR1 SGHTA, CDR2 FQGNSA. The CDR3 DNA follows: TGTGCCAGCAGCTTAGGTCCAGAGGCCTATAATTCACCCCTCCACTTT. This codes for CASSLGPEAYNSPLHF.

The V gene is TRBV4-1, the J gene TRBJ2-1; TRBD2 matches at 10 bases. The CDR3 contains 14 residues. Per the germline V gene, CDR1 is MGHRA and CDR2 is YSYEKL. After removal of 2 bases from V and 9 bases from J, the junction contained 4 bases not matched to a gene. CDR3 nucleotide sequence: TGCGCCAGCAGCCAACCGGGACTAGCGACTGAGCAGTTCTTC. Residues: CASSQPGLATEQFF.

The chain recombines TRBV3-1 (or the pseudogene TRBV3-2) with TRBJ1-6; 9 bases map to TRBD1. J was trimmed by 7 bases and V by 3 bases; bases with no gene match: 1. The CDR3 spans 14 residues. Germline CDR1 LGHDT, CDR2 YNNKEL (reference sequence). Written as DNA, the CDR3 is TGTGCCAGCAGCCACGGACAGGGGAATTCACCCCTCCACTTT. This codes for CASSHGQGNSPLHF.

This chain uses TRBV2 with TRBJ1-5, with 9 bases fitting TRBD1. V trimming: 7 bases; J trimming: 1 base; junction bases outside the gene matches: 8. CDR1 and CDR2 from the germline V gene are SNHLY and FYNNEI. The CDR3 is 16 amino acids. CDR3 nucleotide sequence: TGTGCCAGCACCTTTACAGGGGGCCTGAGCAATCAGCCCCAGCATTTT. Translating gives CASTFTGGLSNQPQHF.

The chain uses TRBV11-2 and TRBJ1-6; 7 bases are shared with TRBD1. The V segment lost 3 bases and the J segment 8 bases; nucleotides outside the gene matches: 7. Germline CDR1 reads SGHAT; CDR2 reads FQNNGV. This CDR3 is built from 15 residues. The CDR3 DNA reads TGTGCCAGCAGCTTTATCCGGGACAGCTATTCACCCCTCCACTTT. Amino acids: CASSFIRDSYSPLHF.

The CDR3 is CASSLVVTGSGETQYF. The CDR3 nucleotides read TGTGCCAGCAGCTTAGTAGTGACAGGGAGTGGGGAGACCCAGTACTTC. The V gene is TRBV7-2, the J gene TRBJ2-5; 7 bases agree with TRBD1. CDR3 length: 16 amino acids. Per the germline V gene, CDR1 is SGHTA and CDR2 is FQGNSA. V shed 1 base and J 5 bases; nucleotides not matched to a gene: 10.

CDR3 coding DNA: TGTGCCACCAGTGATCTAGTTGGCGAGCAGTACTTC. Translating gives CATSDLVGEQYF. V and J are TRBV24-1 and TRBJ2-7; D is ambiguous. V was clipped by 3 bases and J by 6 bases, with 8 bases between them. This CDR3 contains 12 residues. Germline loops: CDR1 KGHDR, CDR2 SFDVKD.

The V and J genes are TRBV25-1 and TRBJ1-6; a weak D match, TRBD1 (6 bases). Between the trimmed V and J ends, which lost 6 bases and 9 bases, there was a span of 9 bases. CDR1 is MGHDK and CDR2 is SYGVNS in the germline V gene. This CDR3 is built from 12 residues. Here the CDR3 reads CASRTGISPLHF. CDR3 nucleotide sequence: TGTGCCAGCAGAACAGGGATTTCACCCCTCCACTTT.